This is a list of T cell receptor beta chains from one sample in a study of T cells in tuberculosis. Measured with immunoSEQ multiplex PCR; TCRdb has only the in-frame clones, and not every one. The data show some 34,000 clones, just under 95% seen once. The sample was PBMCs. The receptor source for this set is a donor between 5 and 29 years old with latent tuberculosis or without tuberculosis infection. Some clones in this sample may be carry-over from other donors' samples. Each CDR3 is given with its conserved first and last residue.

V: TRBV11-3; CDR3: CASSLHNTGELFF
V: TRBV28; CDR3: CASSSPGQVSYEQYF
V: TRBV19; CDR3: CASSPALIASGGYTGELFF
V: TRBV5-1; CDR3: CASSIEQTAPHYEQYF
V: TRBV12-5; CDR3: CASGLTGILQGGNQPQHF
V: TRBV15; CDR3: CATSRDPAYEQYF
V: TRBV19; CDR3: CASSMGIPGEQYF
V: TRBV6-6; CDR3: CASSYGQGPYTEAFF
V: TRBV28; CDR3: CASSYLREGTDTQYF
V: TRBV7-9; CDR3: CASSPGTGNLGAETQYF
V: TRBV6-6; CDR3: CASNRQTAYGNTIYF
V: TRBV5-1; CDR3: CASSEQGIDEQYF
V: TRBV14; CDR3: CASSQLPGRGEQYF
V: TRBV5-1; CDR3: CASSLAPGVEGYTF
V: TRBV6-4; CDR3: CASSDSFGDPQYF
V: TRBV13; CDR3: CASSSVKTGSYEQFF
V: TRBV27; CDR3: CASSFNNEAFF
V: TRBV20-1; CDR3: CSAQGVDGYTF
V: TRBV14; CDR3: CASSHLTGGPYNEQFF
V: TRBV27; CDR3: CASSSYSTGRPYEQFF
V: TRBV11-3; CDR3: CASSPDGLVSDTQYF
V: TRBV6-1; CDR3: CATLTGGNGQPQHF
V: TRBV5-1; CDR3: CASSSLSGSSSYEQYF
V: TRBV7-9; CDR3: CASSLTSGGLNEQFF